A selection of T cell receptor beta chains follows, all from one sample in a study of cytomegalovirus exposure and HLA in healthy donors. Data came from immunoSEQ multiplex PCR; TCRdb stores just in-frame clones and leaves some out. The data hold tens of thousands of clones, with roughly nine tenths observed a single time. Sequenced sample: PBMCs. The receptors were gathered from a man aged 18 to 30 in good health and CMV-seronegative. The CDR3 runs from the conserved cysteine through the conserved F or W. The order of the fields is V gene, J gene, D gene, CDR3 protein. D genes are given only for firm matches.

>TRBV7-9|TRBJ1-2|TRBD1
CASSLAPDRLGGYTF
>TRBV10-3|TRBJ1-1|TRBD1
CAISGETGGGGNTEAFF
>TRBV9|TRBJ2-7|TRBD1
CASSVQGDSLYEQYF
>TRBV11-2|TRBJ2-7|TRBD1
CASSLWTGKAEQYF
>TRBV28|TRBJ2-7|TRBD2
CASSPTSGRGIYEQYF
>TRBV28|TRBJ2-2|TRBD1
CASSPQGADTGELFF
>TRBV6-5|TRBJ2-1|TRBD2
CASRTSGSSYNEQFF
>TRBV9|TRBJ2-7|TRBD2
CASSVGAGVGYEQYF
>TRBV11-3|TRBJ2-3|-
CASSLGRRGRTDTQYF
>TRBV7-9|TRBJ2-3|-
CARQGFQEDTQYF
>TRBV7-6|TRBJ1-1|TRBD1
CASSPRRTGVATEAFF
>TRBV25-1|TRBJ1-4|TRBD1
CASSESGTEHEKLFF
>TRBV7-8|TRBJ2-7|TRBD2
CASSSQRGPSYEQYF
>TRBV7-9|TRBJ1-1|-
CASSSRVTKVNTEAFF
>TRBV7-8|TRBJ1-1|-
CASSILPTQNTEAFF
>TRBV19|TRBJ1-2|-
CASSITGFGYGYTF
>TRBV7-3|TRBJ2-2|-
CASSWATNTGELFF
>TRBV19|TRBJ1-5|-
CASTTSNQPQHF
>TRBV19|TRBJ1-4|-
CASSIAPARVYEKLFF
>TRBV2|TRBJ2-5|TRBD2
CASSATSGSSTTQYF
>TRBV11-2|TRBJ2-3|-
CASSHGDTQYF
>TRBV5-4|TRBJ2-1|TRBD2
CASSLGLATYNEQFF
>TRBV7-9|TRBJ1-2|TRBD1
CASTGTGTNYGYTF
>TRBV9|TRBJ2-3|-
CASSVVEERNTDTQYF